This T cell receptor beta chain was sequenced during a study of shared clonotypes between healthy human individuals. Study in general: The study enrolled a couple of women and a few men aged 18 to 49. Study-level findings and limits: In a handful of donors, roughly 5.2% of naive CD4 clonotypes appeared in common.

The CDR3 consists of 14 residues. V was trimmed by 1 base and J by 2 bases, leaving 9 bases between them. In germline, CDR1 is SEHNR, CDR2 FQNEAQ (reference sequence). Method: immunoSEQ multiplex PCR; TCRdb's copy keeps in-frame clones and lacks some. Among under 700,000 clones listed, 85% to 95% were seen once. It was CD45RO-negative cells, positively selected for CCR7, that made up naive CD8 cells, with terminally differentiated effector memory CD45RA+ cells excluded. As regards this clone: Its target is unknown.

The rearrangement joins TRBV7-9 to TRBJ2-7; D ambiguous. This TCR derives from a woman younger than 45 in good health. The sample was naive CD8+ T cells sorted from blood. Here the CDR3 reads CASSLVGQAYEQYF. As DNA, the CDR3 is TGTGCCAGCAGCTTAGTCGGGCAGGCCTACGAGCAGTACTTC. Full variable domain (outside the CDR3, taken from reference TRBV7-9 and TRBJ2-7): DTGVSQNPRHKITKRGQNVTFRCDPISEHNRLYWYRQTLGQGPEFLTYFQNEAQLEKSRLLSDRFSAERPKGSFSTLEIQRTEQGDSAMYLCASSLVGQAYEQYFGPGTRLTVT.